This TCR beta chain stems from a study of blood T cell repertoires in COVID-19. Study context: The United States, Italy and Spain were the sources of the acute and convalescent COVID-19 samples. PBMCs, B-cell-depleted T cells, or T cells were the source of the cDNA or gDNA that made up the material.

Produced via immunoSEQ multiplex PCR; TCRdb's table is partial and in-frame only. The top ten clones hold roughly 8.9% of a sample with approximately 330,000 clones, roughly 89% of them seen once. CDR3 length: 14 amino acids. The V gene's germline CDR1 is MNHEY and CDR2 SVGAGI. Trimming at V came to 5 bases and at J to 4 bases, leaving 1 base not matched to a gene. The receptor comes from a man under 40 with COVID-19, enrolled during active disease. Sequenced input: peripheral blood. The V gene is TRBV6-5, the J gene TRBJ1-6; 8 bases fit TRBD1. The CDR3: CASSRQGYNSPLHF. CDR3 DNA: TGTGCCAGCAGTAGACAGGGGTATAATTCACCCCTCCACTTT.